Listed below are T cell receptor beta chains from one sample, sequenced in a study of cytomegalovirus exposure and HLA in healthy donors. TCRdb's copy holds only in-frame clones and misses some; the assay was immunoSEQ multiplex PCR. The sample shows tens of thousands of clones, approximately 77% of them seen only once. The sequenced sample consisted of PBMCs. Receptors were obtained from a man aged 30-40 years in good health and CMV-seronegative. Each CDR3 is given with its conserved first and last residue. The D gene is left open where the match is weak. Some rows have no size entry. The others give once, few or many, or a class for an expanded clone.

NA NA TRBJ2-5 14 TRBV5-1 TGCGCCAGCAGCTTGGGCGGGACCCAAGAGACCCAGTACTTC CASSLGGTQETQYF
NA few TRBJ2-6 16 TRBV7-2 TGTGCCAGCAGCTCGGGACTTTCAGGTGGGGCCAACGTCCTGACTTTC CASSSGLSGGANVLTF
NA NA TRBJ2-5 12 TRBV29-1 TGCAGCGTCCGAGGGGGAAAAGAGACCCAGTACTTC CSVRGGKETQYF
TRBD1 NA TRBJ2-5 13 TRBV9 TGTGCCAACAGCCCGACAGGGTTGGAGACCCAGTACTTC CANSPTGLETQYF
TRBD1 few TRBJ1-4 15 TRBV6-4 TGTGCCAGCAGTGCTGGGACAGGGGGGGATGAAAAACTGTTTTTT CASSAGTGGDEKLFF
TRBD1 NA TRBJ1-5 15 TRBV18 TGTGCCAGCTCACCACTGGGGACAGTCGATCAGCCCCAGCATTTT CASSPLGTVDQPQHF
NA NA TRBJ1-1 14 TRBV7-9 TGTGCCAGCAGTTTTCAGGGGCGGAGCACTGAAGCTTTCTTT CASSFQGRSTEAFF
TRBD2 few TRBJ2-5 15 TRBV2 TGTGCCAGCAGTGTTCGTAGCGGGTCCCAAGAGACCCAGTACTTC CASSVRSGSQETQYF
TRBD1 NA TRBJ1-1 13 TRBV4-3 TGCGCCAGCAGCCATCAGGGGGATACTGAAGCTTTCTTT CASSHQGDTEAFF
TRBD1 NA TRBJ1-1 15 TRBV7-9 TGTGCCAGCAGCCGAGCAGGGGGGCCGAACACTGAAGCTTTCTTT CASSRAGGPNTEAFF
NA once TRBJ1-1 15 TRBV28 TGTGCCAGCAGTTTAGAATTTTCGGGGAACACTGAAGCTTTCTTT CASSLEFSGNTEAFF
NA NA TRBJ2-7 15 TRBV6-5 TGTGCCAGCAGTTACTCGCCAGGGGCTATTTACGAGCAGTACTTC CASSYSPGAIYEQYF
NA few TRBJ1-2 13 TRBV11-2 TGTGCCAGCAGCCCCAGGGTTGACTATGGCTACACCTTC CASSPRVDYGYTF
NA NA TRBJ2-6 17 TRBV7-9 TGTGCCAGCAGCGCCGGGACTTTTTTCTCTGGGGCCAACGTCCTGACTTTC CASSAGTFFSGANVLTF
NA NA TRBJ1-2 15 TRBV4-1 TGCGCCAGCAGCCAAGTAGGCCAGGTTTCCTATGGCTACACCTTC CASSQVGQVSYGYTF
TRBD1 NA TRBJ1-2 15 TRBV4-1 TGCGCCAGCAGCCAAGATTTGGGACAGGGCGTAGGCTACACCTTC CASSQDLGQGVGYTF
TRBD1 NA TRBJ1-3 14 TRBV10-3 TGTGCCATCAGGGGGACAGCCTCTGGAAACACCATATATTTT CAIRGTASGNTIYF
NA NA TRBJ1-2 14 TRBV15 TGTGCCACCAGCAGAGATCAGGGGAACTATGGCTACACCTTC CATSRDQGNYGYTF
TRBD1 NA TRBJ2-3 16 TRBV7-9 TGTGCCAGTAGCCAGACTCCGGGACAGGGGGTAGGGACGCAGTATTTT CASSQTPGQGVGTQYF
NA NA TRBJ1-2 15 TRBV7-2 TGTGCCAGCAGCTTAGGGGCCAGGTTGAGCTATGGCTACACCTTC CASSLGARLSYGYTF
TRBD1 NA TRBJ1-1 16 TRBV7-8 TGTGCCAGCAGACCCCGCGACAGGGCAATGAACACTGAAGCTTTCTTT CASRPRDRAMNTEAFF
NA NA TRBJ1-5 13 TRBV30 TGTGCCTGGAAGCGGGACTCTAATCAGCCCCAGCATTTT CAWKRDSNQPQHF
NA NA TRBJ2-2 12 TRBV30 TGTGCCTGGAGGCAGGGAACCGGGGAGCTGTTTTTT CAWRQGTGELFF
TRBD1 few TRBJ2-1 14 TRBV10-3 TGTGCCATCAGCGACAGGGGTACCTACAATGAGCAGTTCTTC CAISDRGTYNEQFF
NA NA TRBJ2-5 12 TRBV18 TGTGCCAGCTCACCACCTCAGGAGACCCAGTACTTC CASSPPQETQYF
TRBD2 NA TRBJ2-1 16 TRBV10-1 TGCGCCAGCAGTGAGGGTGGCGGGGGAGATCGACATGAGCAGTTCTTC CASSEGGGGDRHEQFF
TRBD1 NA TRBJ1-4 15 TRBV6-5 TGTGCCAGCAGTAATACAGGGGCCAAGGGAGAAAAACTGTTTTTT CASSNTGAKGEKLFF
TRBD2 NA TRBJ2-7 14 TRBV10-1 TGCGCCAGCAGCGGGACTAGCGGTGATTACGAGCAGTACTTC CASSGTSGDYEQYF
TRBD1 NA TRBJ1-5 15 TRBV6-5 TGTGCCAGCAGTTACTACAGGGGTGGCAATCAGCCCCAGCATTTT CASSYYRGGNQPQHF
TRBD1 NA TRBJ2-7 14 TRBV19 TGTGCCAGTAGTATGGGACAGAAACCCTACGAGCAGTACTTC CASSMGQKPYEQYF
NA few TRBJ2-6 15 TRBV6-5 TGTGCCAGCAGTTACGTGAGCTCTGGGGCCAACGTCCTGACTTTC CASSYVSSGANVLTF
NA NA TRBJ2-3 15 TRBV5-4 TGTGCCAGCAGCCAGTCGGCAGGGATTTCGGATACGCAGTATTTT CASSQSAGISDTQYF
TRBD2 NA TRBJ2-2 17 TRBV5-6 TGTGCCAGCAGCTTGGCCATTCTAGCGGGATACACCGGGGAGCTGTTTTTT CASSLAILAGYTGELFF
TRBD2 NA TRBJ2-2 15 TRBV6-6 TGTGCCAGCAGGCAACGCGGGGGGGATTCCGGGGAGCTGTTTTTT CASRQRGGDSGELFF
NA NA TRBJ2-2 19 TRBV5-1 TGCGCCAGCAGCGGAACGCAGGGGACACCCCTTACCCCCACCGGGGAGCTGTTTTTT CASSGTQGTPLTPTGELFF
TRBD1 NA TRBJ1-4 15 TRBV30 TGTGCCTGGAGTGTAAGGGACAGGGGTGGGGAAAAACTGTTTTTT CAWSVRDRGGEKLFF
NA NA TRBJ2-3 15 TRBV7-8 TGTGCCAGCAGCTTCCGGGGGTCTAGCACAGATACGCAGTATTTT CASSFRGSSTDTQYF
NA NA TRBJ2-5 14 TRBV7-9 TGTGCCAGCAGCTTAGACAGGGACCAAGAGACCCAGTACTTC CASSLDRDQETQYF
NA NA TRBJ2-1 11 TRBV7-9 TGTGCCAGCAGCTTAGACTCCACCCCGTTCTTC CASSLDSTPFF
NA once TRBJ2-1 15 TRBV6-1 TGTGCCAGCAGTGCGGTATACGACTCCTACAATGAGCAGTTCTTC CASSAVYDSYNEQFF
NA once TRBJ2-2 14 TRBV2 TGTGCCAGCAGTGAAGTGGGGGCTTCCGGGGAGCTGTTTTTT CASSEVGASGELFF
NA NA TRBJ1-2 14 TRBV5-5 TGTGCCAGCAGCCCCCCTACAGGGAACTATGGCTACACCTTC CASSPPTGNYGYTF
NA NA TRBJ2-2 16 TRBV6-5 TGTGCCAGCAGTTACTGGAGAGCCTCAAACACCGGGGAGCTGTTTTTT CASSYWRASNTGELFF
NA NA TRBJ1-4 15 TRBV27 TGTGCCAGCAGTTTATTTGCGCCAACTAATGAAAAACTGTTTTTT CASSLFAPTNEKLFF
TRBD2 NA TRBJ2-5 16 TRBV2 TGTGCCAGCAGGCCGAGAGGAGCGGGGTTTTTGGAGACCCAGTACTTC CASRPRGAGFLETQYF
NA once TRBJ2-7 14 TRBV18 TGTGCCAGCTCACCGGGCTCTAACTCCTACGAGCAGTACTTC CASSPGSNSYEQYF
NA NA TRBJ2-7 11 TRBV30 TGTGCCTGGACCAGATCCTACGAGCAGTACTTC CAWTRSYEQYF
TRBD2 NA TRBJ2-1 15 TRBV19 TGTGCCAGTAGTATATCTAGCGGGAATGCAAATGAGCAGTTCTTC CASSISSGNANEQFF
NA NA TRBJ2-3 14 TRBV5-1 TGCGCCAGCAGCTTGCTGTCTAACACAGATACGCAGTATTTT CASSLLSNTDTQYF
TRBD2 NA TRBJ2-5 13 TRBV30 TGTGCCTGGAGTGTTAGACTAGCGGAGACCCAGTACTTC CAWSVRLAETQYF
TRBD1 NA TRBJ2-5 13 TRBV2 TGTGCCAGTCAGACAGGGAGTGCAGAGACCCAGTACTTC CASQTGSAETQYF
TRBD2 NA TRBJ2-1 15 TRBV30 TGTGCCTGGAGTGTAGCTAGCGGATACTACAATGAGCAGTTCTTC CAWSVASGYYNEQFF
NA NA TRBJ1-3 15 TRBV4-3 TGCGCCAGCAGCCAAGGCACAGGCTCTGGAAACACCATATATTTT CASSQGTGSGNTIYF
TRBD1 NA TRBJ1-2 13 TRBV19 TGTGCCAGTAGTATAAGGACAGGGAACGGCTACACCTTC CASSIRTGNGYTF
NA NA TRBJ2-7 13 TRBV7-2 TGTGCCAGCAGCTTTGACAATTCCTACGAGCAGTACTTC CASSFDNSYEQYF
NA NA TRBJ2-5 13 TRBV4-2 TGTGCCAGCAGCCAAGCTGCGGAAGAGACCCAGTACTTC CASSQAAEETQYF
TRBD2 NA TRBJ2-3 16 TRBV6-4 TGTGCCAGCAGGCTAGCGGGAGGGTCCTTCACAGATACGCAGTATTTT CASRLAGGSFTDTQYF
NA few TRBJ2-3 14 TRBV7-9 TGTGCCAGCAGCTTAGCGCCAGGGCCGAATACGCAGTATTTT CASSLAPGPNTQYF
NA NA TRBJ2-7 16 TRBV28 TGTGCCAGCAGTTCTAAGACCGGCTCACAGGTGTACGAGCAGTACTTC CASSSKTGSQVYEQYF
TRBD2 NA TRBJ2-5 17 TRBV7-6 TGTGCCAGCAGCCCCGGGACTAGCGGGAGCCTTCTGGAGACCCAGTACTTC CASSPGTSGSLLETQYF